The rows below give T cell receptor beta chains drawn from one sample of a study of shared clonotypes between healthy human individuals. Libraries were prepared by immunoSEQ multiplex PCR; TCRdb keeps only in-frame clonotypes and omits some of them. The sample lists roughly 2.4 million clones; under 97% were seen once. The sample taken for sequencing was naive CD4+ T cells sorted from blood. The source is a man between 18 and 35 years old in good health. The CDR3 runs from the conserved cysteine through the conserved F or W. A D gene is named only where the DNA matches it firmly. Clone size is stated in some rows and not others, as once, few, many or a class when expanded.

CDR3 DNA,CDR3 protein,D gene,CDR3 length,V gene,J gene,clone size
TGTGCCAGCAGCCCACAGGGGGCGAGGAACTATGGCTACACCTTC,CASSPQGARNYGYTF,TRBD1,15,TRBV7-9,TRBJ1-2,-
TGTGCCAGCAGCTACCAAGCGGTTCTCCTTTACGAGCAGTACTTC,CASSYQAVLLYEQYF,-,15,TRBV27,TRBJ2-7,-
TGTGCCAGCAGTTACTCGGGGACAGGGAATTCACCCCTCCACTTT,CASSYSGTGNSPLHF,TRBD1,15,TRBV6-5,TRBJ1-6,few
TGCGCCAGCAGCTCTACTAGCGGGCAAGAGACCCAGTACTTC,CASSSTSGQETQYF,TRBD2,14,TRBV5-1,TRBJ2-5,-
TGTGCCATCAGTGAGGGGCTAGCGGACGCCTACGAGCAGTACTTC,CAISEGLADAYEQYF,TRBD2,15,TRBV10-3,TRBJ2-7,-
TGTGCCAGTAGTACAGGATCGTACAATCAGCCCCAGCATTTT,CASSTGSYNQPQHF,-,14,TRBV19,TRBJ1-5,-
TGTGCCAGCAGGTTGACAGGGGATCAGCCCCAGCATTTT,CASRLTGDQPQHF,TRBD1,13,TRBV28,TRBJ1-5,few
TGTGCCATCAGTGAGGGCCCGAGCAGGGGTGAAGCTTTCTTT,CAISEGPSRGEAFF,-,14,TRBV10-3,TRBJ1-1,-
TGCGCCAGCAGCCCGGATTTGGCGGGATACGAGCAGTACTTC,CASSPDLAGYEQYF,-,14,TRBV5-1,TRBJ2-7,-
TGTGCCAGCAGCTGGGGGGAAAAACTGTTTTTT,CASSWGEKLFF,-,11,TRBV11-2,TRBJ1-4,-
TGTGCCAGCAGTGCCCCAGGCCCCACTAGCGGGTTCTACGAGCAGTACTTC,CASSAPGPTSGFYEQYF,TRBD2,17,TRBV6-1,TRBJ2-7,once
TGTGCCAGCAGCATCGGACTACTCGGCGTCCTGACTTTC,CASSIGLLGVLTF,-,13,TRBV5-4,TRBJ2-6,-
TGTGCCAGCCGATGGGACACCGCCATCGGTGAGCAGTTCTTC,CASRWDTAIGEQFF,-,14,TRBV6-1,TRBJ2-1,-
TGTGCCAGCAGTTACAGCGACAGTGAAGCTTTCTTT,CASSYSDSEAFF,-,12,TRBV2,TRBJ1-1,-
TGTGCCAGTAGTATAAACAGGGGAGAAAAACTGTTTTTT,CASSINRGEKLFF,TRBD1,13,TRBV19,TRBJ1-4,-
TGTGCCAGCAGCTACGTCTTGGGGGACACTGAAGCTTTCTTT,CASSYVLGDTEAFF,-,14,TRBV5-4,TRBJ1-1,once
TGTGCCAGCAGCAAGGACAGGGGGCGCCTGAACACTGAAGCTTTCTTT,CASSKDRGRLNTEAFF,TRBD1,16,TRBV5-4,TRBJ1-1,-
TGTGCCAGCAGTGGCAGGGGCAGCAATCAGCCCCAGCATTTT,CASSGRGSNQPQHF,-,14,TRBV2,TRBJ1-5,-
TGTGCCTGGAACGGGAGGGCCTACAATGAGCAGTTCTTC,CAWNGRAYNEQFF,TRBD2,13,TRBV30,TRBJ2-1,-